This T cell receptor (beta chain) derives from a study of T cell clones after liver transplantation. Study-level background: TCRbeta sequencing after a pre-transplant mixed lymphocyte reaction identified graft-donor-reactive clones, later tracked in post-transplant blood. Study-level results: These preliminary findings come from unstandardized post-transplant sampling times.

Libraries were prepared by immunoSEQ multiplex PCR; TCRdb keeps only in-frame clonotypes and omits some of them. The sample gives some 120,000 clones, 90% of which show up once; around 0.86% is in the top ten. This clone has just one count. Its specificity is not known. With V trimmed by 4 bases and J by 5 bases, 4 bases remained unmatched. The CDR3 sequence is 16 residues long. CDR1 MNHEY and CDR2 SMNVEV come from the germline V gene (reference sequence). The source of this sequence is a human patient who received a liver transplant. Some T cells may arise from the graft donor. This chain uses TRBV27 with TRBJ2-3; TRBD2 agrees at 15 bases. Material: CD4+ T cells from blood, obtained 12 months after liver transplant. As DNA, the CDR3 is TGTGCCAGCAGTTCATGGACTAGCGGGAGGGGAGATACGCAGTATTTT. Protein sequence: CASSSWTSGRGDTQYF.